This T cell receptor (beta chain) was captured in a study of T cell changes during pregnancy in multiple sclerosis. Here immunoSEQ multiplex PCR was the method, and the copy in TCRdb shows in-frame clones only, minus some. The table lists some 24,000 clones, 85% to 90% of them singletons. After removal of 0 bases from V and 6 bases from J, the junction contained 10 bases not matched to a gene. Germline values: CDR1 PRHDT, CDR2 FYEKMQ (reference sequence). The CDR3 extends over 16 amino acids. Material: CD4+ T cells from peripheral blood mononuclear cells, obtained in the second trimester of pregnancy. The chain combines TRBV13 with TRBJ1-2; the match to TRBD1 covers 7 bases. This clonotype was sampled from a female donor in good health, enrolled as a control in a pregnancy study. The CDR3 region is CASSLGPGTAENGYTF. CDR3 coding DNA: TGTGCCAGCAGCTTAGGCCCCGGGACAGCGGAAAATGGCTACACCTTC.